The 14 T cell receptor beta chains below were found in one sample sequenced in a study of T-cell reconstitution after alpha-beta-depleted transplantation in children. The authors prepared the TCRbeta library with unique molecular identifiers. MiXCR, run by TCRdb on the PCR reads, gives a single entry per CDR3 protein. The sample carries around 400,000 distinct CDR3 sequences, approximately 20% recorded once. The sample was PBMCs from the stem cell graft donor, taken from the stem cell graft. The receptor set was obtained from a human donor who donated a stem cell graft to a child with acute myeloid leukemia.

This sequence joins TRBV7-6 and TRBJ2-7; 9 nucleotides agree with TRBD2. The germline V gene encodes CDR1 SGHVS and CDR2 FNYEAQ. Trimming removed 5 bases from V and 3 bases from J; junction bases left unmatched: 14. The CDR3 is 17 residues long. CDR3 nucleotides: TGTGCCAGCAGCCCCCTGCCGATTAGCGGGAGACGCTACGAGCAGTACTTC. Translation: CASSPLPISGRRYEQYF.

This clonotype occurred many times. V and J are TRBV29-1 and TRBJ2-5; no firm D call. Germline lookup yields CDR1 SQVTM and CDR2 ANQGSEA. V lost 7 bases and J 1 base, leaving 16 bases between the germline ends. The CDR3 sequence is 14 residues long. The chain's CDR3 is CSATSARIQETQYF. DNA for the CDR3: TGCAGCGCAACCTCGGCCAGGATCCAAGAGACCCAGTACTTC.

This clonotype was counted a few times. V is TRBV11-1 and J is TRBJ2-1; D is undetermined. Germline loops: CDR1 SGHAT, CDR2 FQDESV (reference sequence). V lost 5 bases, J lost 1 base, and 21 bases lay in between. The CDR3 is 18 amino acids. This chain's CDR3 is CASSPRLNVEGSYNEQFF. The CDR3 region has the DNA TGTGCCAGCAGCCCTCGGTTAAATGTCGAAGGGTCCTACAATGAGCAGTTCTTC.

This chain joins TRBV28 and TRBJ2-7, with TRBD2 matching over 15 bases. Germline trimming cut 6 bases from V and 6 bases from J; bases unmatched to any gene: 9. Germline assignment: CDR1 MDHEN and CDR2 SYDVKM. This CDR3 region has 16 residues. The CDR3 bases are TGTGCCAGCAGCGCACCGGGACTAGCGGGAGGTGTCGAGCAGTACTTC. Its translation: CASSAPGLAGGVEQYF.

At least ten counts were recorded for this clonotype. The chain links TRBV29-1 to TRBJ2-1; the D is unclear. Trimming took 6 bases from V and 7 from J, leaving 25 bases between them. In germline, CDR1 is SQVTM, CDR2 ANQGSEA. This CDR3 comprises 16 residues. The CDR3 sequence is CSVHTNVGVSRNEQFF. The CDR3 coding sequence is TGCAGCGTCCACACCAACGTAGGAGTTAGTAGAAATGAGCAGTTCTTC.

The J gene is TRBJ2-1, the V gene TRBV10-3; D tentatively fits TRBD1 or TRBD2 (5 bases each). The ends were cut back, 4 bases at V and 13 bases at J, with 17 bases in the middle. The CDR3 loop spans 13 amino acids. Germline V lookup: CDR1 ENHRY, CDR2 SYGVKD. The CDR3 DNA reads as TGTGCCATCAGTGCCACGTCCGGGACCATCCAGTTCTTC. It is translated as CAISATSGTIQFF.

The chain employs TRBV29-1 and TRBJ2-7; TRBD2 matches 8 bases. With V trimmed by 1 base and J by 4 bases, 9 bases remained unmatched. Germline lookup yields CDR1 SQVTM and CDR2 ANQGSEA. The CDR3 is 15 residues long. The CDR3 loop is CSVEVVAGMNYEQYF. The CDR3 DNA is TGCAGCGTTGAAGTAGTAGCGGGGATGAATTACGAGCAGTACTTC.

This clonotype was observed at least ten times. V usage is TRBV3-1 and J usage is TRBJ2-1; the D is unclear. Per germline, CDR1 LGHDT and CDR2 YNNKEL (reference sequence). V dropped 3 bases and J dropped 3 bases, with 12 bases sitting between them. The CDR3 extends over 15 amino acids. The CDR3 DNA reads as TGTGCCAGCAGCCACAGGTCCCAGATCTACAATGAGCAGTTCTTC. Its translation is CASSHRSQIYNEQFF.

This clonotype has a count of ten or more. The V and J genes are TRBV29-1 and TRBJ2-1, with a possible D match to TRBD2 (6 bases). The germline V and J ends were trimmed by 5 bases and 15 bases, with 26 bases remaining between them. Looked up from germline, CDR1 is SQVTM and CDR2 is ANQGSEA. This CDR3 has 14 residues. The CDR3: CSVLLGDSGERAFF. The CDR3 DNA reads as TGCAGCGTTCTGCTTGGGGATAGCGGAGAACGAGCGTTCTTC.

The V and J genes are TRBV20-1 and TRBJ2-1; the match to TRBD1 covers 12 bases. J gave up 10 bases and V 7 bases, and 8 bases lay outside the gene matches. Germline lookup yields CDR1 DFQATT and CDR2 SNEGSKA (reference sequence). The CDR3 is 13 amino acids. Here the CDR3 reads CSVAGQGAGEQFF. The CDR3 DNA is TGCAGTGTCGCGGGACAGGGGGCGGGAGAGCAGTTCTTC.

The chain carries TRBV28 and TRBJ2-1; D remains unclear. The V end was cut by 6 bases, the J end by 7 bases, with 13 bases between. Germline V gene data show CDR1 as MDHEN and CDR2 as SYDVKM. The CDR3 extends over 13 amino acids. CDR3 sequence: CASSPRGGNEQFF. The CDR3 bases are TGTGCCAGCAGCCCCCGCGGTGGTAATGAGCAGTTCTTC.

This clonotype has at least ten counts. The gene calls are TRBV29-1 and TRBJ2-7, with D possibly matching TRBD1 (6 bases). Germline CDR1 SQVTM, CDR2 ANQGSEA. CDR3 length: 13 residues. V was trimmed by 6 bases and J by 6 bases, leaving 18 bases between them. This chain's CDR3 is CSVQGFSLGEQYF. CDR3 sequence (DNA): TGCAGCGTACAGGGATTTTCCCTAGGCGAGCAGTACTTC.

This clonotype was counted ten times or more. Here the CDR3 reads CSVEAGGTDTQYF. DNA for the CDR3: TGCAGCGTTGAGGCAGGGGGCACAGATACGCAGTATTTT. The chain combines TRBV29-1 with TRBJ2-3, with D possibly TRBD1 on 6 matching bases. Trimming left V 3 bases short and J 1 base short, with 8 bases between. Germline V CDR1 and CDR2: SQVTM, ANQGSEA. The CDR3 consists of 13 residues.

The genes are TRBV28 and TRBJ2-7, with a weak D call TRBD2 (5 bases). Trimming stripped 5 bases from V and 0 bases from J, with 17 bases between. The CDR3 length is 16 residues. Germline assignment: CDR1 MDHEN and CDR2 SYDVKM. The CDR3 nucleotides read TGTGCCAGCAGTCCACTAGTCGGTCCCGACTCCTACGAGCAGTACTTC. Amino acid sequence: CASSPLVGPDSYEQYF.